These T cell receptor beta chains were read from a single sample in a study of radiation and T cells in renal cell carcinoma. This table comes from immunoSEQ multiplex PCR, and its TCRdb copy is limited to in-frame clones, with some not included. The table records some 120,000 clones, roughly four fifths of them present only once. Sequences were derived from blood, sampled from a patient whose treatment included radiotherapy and nephrectomy. These receptors were collected from a man aged 50-60 years with renal cell carcinoma. CDR3s include the opening cysteine and the closing phenylalanine or tryptophan. Part of the rows lack a size; the others show once, few, many or a class for expanded clones.

>.|TRBJ2-1|TRBV2
CASREGQAPSYNEQFF
>.|TRBJ1-2|TRBV30
CAWSAGTGIGYTF
>.|TRBJ1-5|TRBV4-1
CASSQAPRGLNQPQHF
>.|TRBJ1-5|TRBV7-2
CASSLVGQVQHF
>.|TRBJ1-5|TRBV5-6
CASSLGVGRIQPQHF
>.|TRBJ2-5|TRBV6-5
CASSYGTSGPSAQYF
>.|TRBJ1-5|TRBV19
CASNDGPGGQGPNQPQHF
>.|TRBJ2-7|TRBV6-1
CASSEDTQGFNEQYF
>.|TRBJ2-7|TRBV11-2
CASSLDALNEQYF
>.|TRBJ2-5|TRBV29-1
CSVYRDQETQYF
>once|TRBJ1-4|TRBV7-6
CASSLRTGQGTNEKLFF
>once|TRBJ2-5|TRBV7-3
CASSLRGQGRETQYF
>.|TRBJ2-7|TRBV4-1
CASSPGQGASYEQYF
>.|TRBJ2-5|TRBV28
CASSTGYQETQYF
>many|TRBJ2-7|TRBV11-2
CASSLDRGLAGAGYEQYF
>once|TRBJ2-4|TRBV11-2
CASSFGGVQNIQYF
>.|TRBJ2-2|TRBV18
CASSPALAGQAGELFF